The rows below give T cell receptor beta chains drawn from one sample of a study of cytomegalovirus exposure and HLA in healthy donors. The assay was immunoSEQ multiplex PCR, and TCRdb's table has in-frame clones only and misses some. The sample records 100,000 to 150,000 clones, roughly four fifths being singletons. The sequencing sample was made of PBMCs. The source of these receptors is a woman aged 40 to 49 in good health and CMV-seropositive. The CDR3 runs from the conserved cysteine through the conserved F or W. A D gene is named only where the DNA matches it firmly.

>TRBV7-2|TRBJ1-5|.
CASSVSSNQPQHF
TGTGCCAGCAGCGTAAGCTCGAATCAGCCCCAGCATTTT
>TRBV2|TRBJ1-2|TRBD1
CASSEWLGTGLYGYTF
TGTGCCAGCAGTGAATGGCTGGGGACAGGGCTATATGGCTACACCTTC
>TRBV15|TRBJ2-1|TRBD1
CATSGQGASDEQFF
TGTGCCACCAGCGGACAGGGGGCTAGCGATGAGCAGTTCTTC
>TRBV27|TRBJ1-1|TRBD1
CASSPRDRRGNTEAFF
TGTGCCAGCAGTCCAAGGGACAGGAGGGGCAACACTGAAGCTTTCTTT
>TRBV5-1|TRBJ1-1|.
CASSLAGGGTEAFF
TGCGCCAGCAGCTTGGCCGGGGGTGGCACTGAAGCTTTCTTT
>TRBV6-1|TRBJ1-1|.
CASSSSENTEAFF
TGTGCCAGCAGTTCTTCAGAGAACACTGAAGCTTTCTTT
>TRBV5-1|TRBJ2-7|.
CASSLRWEKADEQYF
TGCGCCAGCAGCTTGCGCTGGGAGAAGGCCGACGAGCAGTACTTC
>TRBV30|TRBJ2-1|TRBD1
CAWSTGLDEQFF
TGTGCCTGGTCGACAGGGTTGGATGAGCAGTTCTTC
>TRBV7-2|TRBJ2-5|.
CASSPRLGQETQYF
TGTGCCAGCAGCCCAAGACTGGGCCAAGAGACCCAGTACTTC
>TRBV27|TRBJ1-4|.
CASRPTGMGNEKLFF
TGTGCCAGCAGACCTACAGGGATGGGGAATGAAAAACTGTTTTTT
>TRBV7-3|TRBJ2-4|TRBD2
CASSLGASGNGIQYF
TGTGCCAGCAGCTTAGGGGCTAGCGGGAATGGCATTCAGTACTTC
>TRBV6-5|TRBJ2-3|TRBD2
CASRGLAGVPDTQYF
TGTGCCAGCAGGGGACTAGCGGGAGTACCAGATACGCAGTATTTT
>TRBV21-1|TRBJ2-2|.
CASSKVQGDGGELFF
TGTGCCAGCAGCAAAGTACAGGGGGATGGCGGGGAGCTGTTTTTT